This entry features one T cell receptor (beta chain) sequence. The antigen is not known. The data derive from a study of human T cells and chemical hapten exposure. About the research overall: The sensitizer, 2% DPC, was used on around 2 cm by around 2 cm of upper inner arm skin.

The CDR3 contains 13 residues. Per the germline V gene, CDR1 is KGHSH and CDR2 is LQKENI. V was cut by 5 bases and J by 4 bases, with 11 bases left in between. Study-wide results and caveats: Patch test score showed a positive correlation with PT1 expanded TCR counts.

As the library was built, unique molecular identifiers were attached to individual cDNA molecules. MiXCR, run by TCRdb on the RACE reads, gives a single entry per CDR3 protein. The sample includes a few hundred thousand distinct CDR3 sequences, 5.5% of them seen just once. Time point of the sample: pre-sensitization, week 0. Treatment noted: therapeutic diphenylcyclopropenone sensitization with weekly scalp DPC. Participating donors were patients with alopecia, aged 18 to 70 years, considered appropriate candidates for DPC. Sequencing was performed on whole blood, taken in connection with sensitization to the hapten diphenylcyclopropenone (DPC). The source is a woman in her late teens or twenties with alopecia areata. Some clones in this sample may be carry-over from other donors' samples. The gene calls are TRBV18 and TRBJ1-2; a possible D gene is TRBD1 (5 bases). CDR3 amino acids: CASSSAGSYGYTF. CDR3 sequence (DNA): TGTGCCAGCTCATCGGCAGGGAGCTATGGCTACACCTTC. Filled out from reference TRBV18 and TRBJ1-2, the complete variable domain reads NAGVMQNPRHLVRRRGQEARLRCSPMKGHSHVYWYRQLPEEGLKFMVYLQKENIIDESGMPKERFSAEFPKEGPSILRIQQVVRGDSAAYFCASSSAGSYGYTFGSGTRLTVV.